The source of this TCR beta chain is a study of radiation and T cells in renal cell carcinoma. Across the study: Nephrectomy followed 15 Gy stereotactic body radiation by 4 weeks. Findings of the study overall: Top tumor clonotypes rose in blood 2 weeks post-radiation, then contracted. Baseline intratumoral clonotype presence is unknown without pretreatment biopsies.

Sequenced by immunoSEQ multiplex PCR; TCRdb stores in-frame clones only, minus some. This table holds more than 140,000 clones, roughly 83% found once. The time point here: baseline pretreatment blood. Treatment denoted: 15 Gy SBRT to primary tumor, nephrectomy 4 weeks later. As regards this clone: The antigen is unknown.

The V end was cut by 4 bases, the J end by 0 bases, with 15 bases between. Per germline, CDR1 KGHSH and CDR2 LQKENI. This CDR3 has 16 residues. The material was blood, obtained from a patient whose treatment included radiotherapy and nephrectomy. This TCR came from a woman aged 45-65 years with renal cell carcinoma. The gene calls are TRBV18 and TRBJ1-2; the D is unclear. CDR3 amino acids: CASSLPGKSTNYGYTF. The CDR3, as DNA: TGTGCCAGCTCACTGCCCGGGAAATCAACTAACTATGGCTACACCTTC.